This T cell receptor beta chain is from a study of blood T cell repertoires in COVID-19. The CDR3 runs 18 residues. Germline lookup yields CDR1 LNHDA and CDR2 SQIVND (reference sequence). After removal of 2 bases from V and 0 bases from J, the junction contained 7 bases not matched to a gene. Only in-frame clones appear in the TCRdb table, and some are missing; sequencing was by immunoSEQ multiplex PCR. The table has around 42,000 clones, around 89% seen once. The receptor was isolated from a man aged 25-40 years with active or convalescent COVID-19. Sample: peripheral blood. V usage is TRBV19 and J usage is TRBJ1-5; 10 positions agree with TRBD1. CDR3 in DNA: TGTGCCAGTAGTATAACGACAGGGGGCTTTTATAGCAATCAGCCCCAGCATTTT. Protein sequence: CASSITTGGFYSNQPQHF.